Here is one TCR beta chain with its context. The data are from a study of blood T cell repertoires in COVID-19. Across the whole study: The samples span acute and convalescent COVID-19 from the United States, Italy and Spain.

V lost 2 bases to trimming and J lost 9 bases, with 11 bases between them. This CDR3 region has 14 residues. From germline, CDR1 is SGHTA and CDR2 FQGNSA. Clones were sequenced by immunoSEQ multiplex PCR, and TCRdb holds only the in-frame ones, with some missing. The sample lists 99,000 or so clones; just over 85% were seen once. This chain joins TRBV7-2 and TRBJ1-6, with D hard to call. The sequenced sample was peripheral blood. The source is a man aged 50 or older with COVID-19, enrolled during active disease. The CDR3 reads CASSLYQEVSPLHF. In DNA, the CDR3 is TGTGCCAGCAGCTTATACCAGGAAGTTTCACCCCTCCACTTT.